Listed below are T cell receptor beta chains from one sample, sequenced in a study of cytomegalovirus exposure and HLA in healthy donors. Method: immunoSEQ multiplex PCR; TCRdb's copy keeps in-frame clones and lacks some. The sample data list approximately 42,000 clones. Sequencing was done on a sample of PBMCs. Source of these receptors: a male donor in good health and CMV-seronegative. CDR3s include the opening cysteine and the closing phenylalanine or tryptophan. Each record gives: CDR3 DNA, CDR3 protein, J gene, D gene, V gene. The D gene is left open where the match is weak.

TGTGCCAGCAGTTACAGGGAAGGGGCTGAAGCTTTCTTT,CASSYREGAEAFF,TRBJ1-1,NA,TRBV6-5
TGTGCCAGCAGTTCTACGGGGGAGGGAAAAGAGACCCAGTACTTC,CASSSTGEGKETQYF,TRBJ2-5,TRBD2,TRBV28
TGCAGCGTTCGGCTAGCGGGAGGGCCCCTGGAGCTGTTTTTT,CSVRLAGGPLELFF,TRBJ2-2,TRBD2,TRBV29-1
TGTGCCAGCAGAGGATCCCGGGAAAGGGCAGATACGCAGTATTTT,CASRGSRERADTQYF,TRBJ2-3,NA,TRBV6-5
TGTGCCAGCAGTTACAGCGGGAGAGACACCGGGGAGCTGTTTTTT,CASSYSGRDTGELFF,TRBJ2-2,TRBD2,TRBV6-5
TGTGCCAGCAGAGACTCCGGGGAGACCCAGTACTTC,CASRDSGETQYF,TRBJ2-5,NA,TRBV7-2
TGTGCCAGCAGTGCCCCGTCTGGGGGGACGTCGGCGTGGGAAAAACTGTTTTTT,CASSAPSGGTSAWEKLFF,TRBJ1-4,NA,TRBV6-1
TGTGCCAGCAAGGACAGGCTAGGTCCATATGGCTACACCTTC,CASKDRLGPYGYTF,TRBJ1-2,TRBD1,TRBV27
TGCGCCAGCAGCCAAGGAACTACAGATACGCAGTATTTT,CASSQGTTDTQYF,TRBJ2-3,NA,TRBV4-1
TGTGCCAGCAGGGGGCTTCCTGGGGACACTGAAGCTTTCTTT,CASRGLPGDTEAFF,TRBJ1-1,NA,TRBV28
TGTGCCAGTAGTATTTCACAGGGGCGGAATGAAAAACTGTTTTTT,CASSISQGRNEKLFF,TRBJ1-4,TRBD1,TRBV19
TGTGCCAGCAGCGTTACTAGCTCCACCTACAATGAGCAGTTCTTC,CASSVTSSTYNEQFF,TRBJ2-1,NA,TRBV9
TGTGCCAGCAGCAGGACTAGCGGGAGTAACGGGGAGCTGTTTTTT,CASSRTSGSNGELFF,TRBJ2-2,TRBD2,TRBV7-3
TGCAGCGTTGGCGGGAGCCATAATTACAATGAGCAGTTCTTC,CSVGGSHNYNEQFF,TRBJ2-1,TRBD2,TRBV29-1
TGTGCCAGCTCACCCGGCCTAGCGGGAGCAACCGGGGAGCTGTTTTTT,CASSPGLAGATGELFF,TRBJ2-2,TRBD2,TRBV18
TGTGCCAGTAGTACTGACAGGCTCATTAACTATGGCTACACCTTC,CASSTDRLINYGYTF,TRBJ1-2,NA,TRBV19
TGTGCCAGCAGGAGGGACACTGGTTACAATGAGCAGTTCTTC,CASRRDTGYNEQFF,TRBJ2-1,NA,TRBV6-5
TGTGCCAGCAGCTTAAGTGCTAGCGGTAAATGGTACTTC,CASSLSASGKWYF,TRBJ2-7,TRBD2,TRBV5-5
TGTGCCAGCAGTGCCGGGACTAGCGGGAGGCCGGGGGAGACCCAGTACTTC,CASSAGTSGRPGETQYF,TRBJ2-5,TRBD2,TRBV6-1
TGTGCCAGCAGCTCCCCGACACGGCCCTACGAGCAGTACTTC,CASSSPTRPYEQYF,TRBJ2-7,NA,TRBV11-3
TGTGCCAGCAGCGGACACTTGAACACTGAAGCTTTCTTT,CASSGHLNTEAFF,TRBJ1-1,NA,TRBV7-8
TGTGCCAGCAGCCGGGGACAGGGGGCAGGCGGGGAGCTGTTTTTT,CASSRGQGAGGELFF,TRBJ2-2,TRBD1,TRBV5-4
TGCAGCGTTGAATATTCTAGCGGGGGTTCAGGCACAGATACGCAGTATTTT,CSVEYSSGGSGTDTQYF,TRBJ2-3,TRBD2,TRBV29-1
TGCGCCAGCAGCTCAACTAGCGGGATTAACAATGAGCAGTTCTTC,CASSSTSGINNEQFF,TRBJ2-1,TRBD2,TRBV5-1
TGCAGCGCTACCCAGACAGGGATGGGCACAGATACGCAGTATTTT,CSATQTGMGTDTQYF,TRBJ2-3,TRBD1,TRBV29-1
TGTGCCAGCAGCTCCCGGGACAGTTCCTTTGAAAAACTGTTTTTT,CASSSRDSSFEKLFF,TRBJ1-4,TRBD1,TRBV7-9
TGTGCCAGCAGTTTCTTTGCTAGCGAGACGAATGAGCAGTTCTTC,CASSFFASETNEQFF,TRBJ2-1,NA,TRBV7-6
TGTGCCAGCAGCCTCAAGGGAGGGGGGGGGTATGGCTACACCTTC,CASSLKGGGGYGYTF,TRBJ1-2,NA,TRBV7-2
TGTGCCAGCAACCAGGAAAATACCTACAATGAGCAGTTCTTC,CASNQENTYNEQFF,TRBJ2-1,NA,TRBV7-8
TGTGCCAGCAGCGTAGACGGGGCGAACACCGGGGAGCTGTTTTTT,CASSVDGANTGELFF,TRBJ2-2,NA,TRBV9
TGTGCCAGCAACCCATACCAGGGGGCTTTTGAGCAGTTCTTC,CASNPYQGAFEQFF,TRBJ2-1,TRBD1,TRBV27
TGCCGCGGGCGGGACACTCTACGGGGGGACACTGAAGCTTTCTTT,CRGRDTLRGDTEAFF,TRBJ1-1,NA,TRBV19
TGTGCCAGCAGCTTGGCGGGAGACGGCGGCGGGGAGCTGTTTTTT,CASSLAGDGGGELFF,TRBJ2-2,NA,TRBV5-6